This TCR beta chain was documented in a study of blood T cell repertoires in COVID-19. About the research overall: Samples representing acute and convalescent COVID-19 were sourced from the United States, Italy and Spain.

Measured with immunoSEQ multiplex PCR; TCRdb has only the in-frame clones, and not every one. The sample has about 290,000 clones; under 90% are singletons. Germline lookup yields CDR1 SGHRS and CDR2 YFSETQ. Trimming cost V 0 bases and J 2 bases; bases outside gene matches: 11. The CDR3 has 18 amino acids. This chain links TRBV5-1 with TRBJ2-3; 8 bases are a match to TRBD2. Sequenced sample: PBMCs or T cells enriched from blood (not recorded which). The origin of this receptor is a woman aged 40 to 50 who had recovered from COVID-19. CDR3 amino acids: CASSLALAGLGLTDTQYF. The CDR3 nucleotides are TGCGCCAGCAGCTTGGCCCTAGCGGGCCTCGGTCTCACAGATACGCAGTATTTT.